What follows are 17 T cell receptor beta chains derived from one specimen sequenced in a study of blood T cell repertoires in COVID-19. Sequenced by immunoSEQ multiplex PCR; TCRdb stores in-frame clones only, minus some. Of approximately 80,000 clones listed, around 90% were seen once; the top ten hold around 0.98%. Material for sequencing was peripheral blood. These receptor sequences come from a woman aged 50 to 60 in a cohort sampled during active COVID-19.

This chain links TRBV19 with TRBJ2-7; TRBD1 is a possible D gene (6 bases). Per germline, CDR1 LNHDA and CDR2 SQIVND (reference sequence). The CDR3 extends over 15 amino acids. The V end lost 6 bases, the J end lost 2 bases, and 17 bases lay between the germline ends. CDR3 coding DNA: TGTGCCAGTAGGGATGGGGACCAGGGGACCTACGAGCAGTACTTC. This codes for CASRDGDQGTYEQYF. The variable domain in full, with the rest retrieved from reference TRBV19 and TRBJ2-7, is DGGITQSPKYLFRKEGQNVTLSCEQNLNHDAMYWYRQDPGQGLRLIYYSQIVNDFQKGDIAEGYSVSREKKESFPLTVTSAQKNPTAFYLCASRDGDQGTYEQYFGPGTRLTVT.

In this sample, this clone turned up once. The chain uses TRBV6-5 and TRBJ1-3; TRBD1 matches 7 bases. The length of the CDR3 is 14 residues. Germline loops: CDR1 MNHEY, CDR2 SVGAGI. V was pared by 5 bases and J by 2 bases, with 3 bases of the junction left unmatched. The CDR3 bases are TGTGCCAGCAGTAAGACAGGGACTGGAAACACCATATATTTT. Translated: CASSKTGTGNTIYF.

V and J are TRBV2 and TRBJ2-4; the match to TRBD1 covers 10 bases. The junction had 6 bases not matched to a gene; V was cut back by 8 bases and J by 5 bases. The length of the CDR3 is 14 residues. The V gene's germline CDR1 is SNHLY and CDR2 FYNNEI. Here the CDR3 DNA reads TGTGCCAGCCAAGGGGACAGGGGCGAAAACATTCAGTACTTC. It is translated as CASQGDRGENIQYF.

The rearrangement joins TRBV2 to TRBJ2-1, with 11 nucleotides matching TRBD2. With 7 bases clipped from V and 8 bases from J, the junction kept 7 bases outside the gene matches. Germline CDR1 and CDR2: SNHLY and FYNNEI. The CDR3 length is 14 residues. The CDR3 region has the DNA TGTGCCAGCACCGTACTAGCGGGAGACCATGAGCAGTTCTTC. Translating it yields CASTVLAGDHEQFF.

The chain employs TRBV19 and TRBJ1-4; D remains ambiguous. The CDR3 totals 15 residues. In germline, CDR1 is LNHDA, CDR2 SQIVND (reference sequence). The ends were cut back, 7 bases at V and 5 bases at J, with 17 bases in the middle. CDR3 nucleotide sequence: TGTGCCAGTAAGAAGGGTCGGGGTTACAATGAAAAACTGTTTTTT. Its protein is CASKKGRGYNEKLFF.

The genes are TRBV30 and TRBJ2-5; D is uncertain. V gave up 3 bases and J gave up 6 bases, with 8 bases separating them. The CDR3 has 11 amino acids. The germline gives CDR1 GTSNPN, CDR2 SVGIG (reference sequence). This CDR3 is CAWSLAKTQYF. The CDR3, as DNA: TGTGCCTGGAGCTTAGCCAAGACCCAGTACTTC.

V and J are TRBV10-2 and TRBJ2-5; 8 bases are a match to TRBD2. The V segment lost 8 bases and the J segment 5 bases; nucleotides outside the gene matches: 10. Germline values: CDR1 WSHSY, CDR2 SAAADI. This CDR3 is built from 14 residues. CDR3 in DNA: TGCGCCAGCTTAGCGGGAACGGGAAGGGAGACCCAGTACTTC. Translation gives CASLAGTGRETQYF.

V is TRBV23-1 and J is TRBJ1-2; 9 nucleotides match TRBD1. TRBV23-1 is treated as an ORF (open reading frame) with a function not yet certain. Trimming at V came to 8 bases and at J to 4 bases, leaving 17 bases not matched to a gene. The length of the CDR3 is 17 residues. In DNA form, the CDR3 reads TGCGCCAGCGTTTACCACCGTTGGGGACAGGGACTCTATGGCTACACCTTC. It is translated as CASVYHRWGQGLYGYTF.

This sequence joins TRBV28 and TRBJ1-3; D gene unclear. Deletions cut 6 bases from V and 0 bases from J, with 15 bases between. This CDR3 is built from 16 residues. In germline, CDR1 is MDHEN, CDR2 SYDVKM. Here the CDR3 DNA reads TGTGCCAGCAGCCCGGGTCCGACCGTCTCTGGAAACACCATATATTTT. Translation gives CASSPGPTVSGNTIYF. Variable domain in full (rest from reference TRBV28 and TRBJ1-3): DVKVTQSSRYLVKRTGEKVFLECVQDMDHENMFWYRQDPGLGLRLIYFSYDVKMKEKGDIPEGYSVSREKKERFSLILESASTNQTSMYLCASSPGPTVSGNTIYFGEGSWLTVV.

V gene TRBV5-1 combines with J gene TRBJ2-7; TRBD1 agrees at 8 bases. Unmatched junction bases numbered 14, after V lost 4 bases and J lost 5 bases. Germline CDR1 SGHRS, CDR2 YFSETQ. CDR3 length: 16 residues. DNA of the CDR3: TGCGCCAGCAGCCCGGGTTTAGCCCAGGGGGCAAACGAGCAGTACTTC. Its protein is CASSPGLAQGANEQYF.

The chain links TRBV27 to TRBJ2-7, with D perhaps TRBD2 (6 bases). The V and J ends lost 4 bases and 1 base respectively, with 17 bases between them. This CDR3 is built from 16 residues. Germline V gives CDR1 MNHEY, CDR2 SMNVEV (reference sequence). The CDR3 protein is CASSSIRDSLSYEQYF. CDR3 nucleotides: TGTGCCAGCAGTTCTATCCGGGACTCTCTTTCCTACGAGCAGTACTTC.

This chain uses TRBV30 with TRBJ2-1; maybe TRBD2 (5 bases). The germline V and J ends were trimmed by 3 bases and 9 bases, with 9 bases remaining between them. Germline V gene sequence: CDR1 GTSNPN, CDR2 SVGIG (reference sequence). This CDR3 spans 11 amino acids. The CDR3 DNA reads TGTGCCTGGAGGACGGGGAGTGAGCAGTTCTTC. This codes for CAWRTGSEQFF.

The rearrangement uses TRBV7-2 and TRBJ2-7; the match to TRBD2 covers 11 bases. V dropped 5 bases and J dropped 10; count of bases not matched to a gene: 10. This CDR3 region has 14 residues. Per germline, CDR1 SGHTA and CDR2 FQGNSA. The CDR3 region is CASSTTGTSGGQYF. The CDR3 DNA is TGTGCCAGCAGCACAACCGGGACTAGCGGAGGTCAGTACTTC.

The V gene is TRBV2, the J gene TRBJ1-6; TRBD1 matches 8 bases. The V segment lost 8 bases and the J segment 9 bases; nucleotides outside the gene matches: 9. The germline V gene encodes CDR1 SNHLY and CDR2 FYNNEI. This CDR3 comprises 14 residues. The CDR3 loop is CASCLDRGFSPLHF. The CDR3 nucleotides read TGTGCCAGCTGCCTTGACAGGGGATTTTCACCCCTCCACTTT.

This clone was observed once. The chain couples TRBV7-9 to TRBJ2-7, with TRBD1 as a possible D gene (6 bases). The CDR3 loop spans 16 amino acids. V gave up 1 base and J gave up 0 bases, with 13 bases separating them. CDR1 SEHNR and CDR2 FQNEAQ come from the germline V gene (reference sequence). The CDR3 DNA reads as TGTGCCAGCAGCTTAGATGAGGGGGTTCTCTCCTACGAGCAGTACTTC. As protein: CASSLDEGVLSYEQYF.

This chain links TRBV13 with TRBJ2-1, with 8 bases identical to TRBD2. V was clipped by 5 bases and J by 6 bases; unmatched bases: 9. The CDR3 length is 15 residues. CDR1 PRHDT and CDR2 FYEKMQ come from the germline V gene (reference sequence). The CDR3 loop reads CASSAGTSWGNEQFF. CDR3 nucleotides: TGTGCCAGCAGCGCCGGGACTAGTTGGGGCAATGAGCAGTTCTTC.

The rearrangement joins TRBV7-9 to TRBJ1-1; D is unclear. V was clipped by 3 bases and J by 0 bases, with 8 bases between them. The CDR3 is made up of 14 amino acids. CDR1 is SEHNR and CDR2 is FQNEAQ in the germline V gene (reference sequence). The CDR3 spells CASSFERVNTEAFF. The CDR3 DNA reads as TGTGCCAGCAGCTTCGAACGGGTGAACACTGAAGCTTTCTTT.